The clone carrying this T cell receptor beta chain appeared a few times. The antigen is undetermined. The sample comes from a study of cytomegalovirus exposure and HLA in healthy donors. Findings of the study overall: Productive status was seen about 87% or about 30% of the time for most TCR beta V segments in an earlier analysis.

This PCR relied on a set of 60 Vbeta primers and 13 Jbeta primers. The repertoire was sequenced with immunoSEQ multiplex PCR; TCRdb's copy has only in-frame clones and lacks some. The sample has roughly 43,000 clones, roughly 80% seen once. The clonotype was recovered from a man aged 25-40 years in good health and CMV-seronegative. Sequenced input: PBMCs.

Written as DNA, the CDR3 is TGTGCCAGCAGACCACCCGGGACAGGGGGCACAGATACGCAGTATTTT. Residues: CASRPPGTGGTDTQYF. The genes are TRBV7-2 and TRBJ2-3, with 10 positions matching TRBD1. Germline-derived CDR1 and CDR2 are SGHTA and FQGNSA. CDR3 length: 16 amino acids. Trimming at V came to 6 bases and at J to 1 base, leaving 7 bases not matched to a gene.